These 5 T cell receptor beta chains were sequenced from one sample in a study of blood T cells in healthy people across ages. The use of a sample-barcoded 5' primer and a J-beta primer mix characterized a second PCR of about 7 to 12 cycles. TCRdb re-analysed the 5' RACE reads in MiXCR, keeping a single row per CDR3 protein. The sample shows hundreds of thousands of distinct CDR3 sequences, about 21% of them seen only once. Sample: blood. These receptors originate from a man in his sixties or seventies in good health.

This clonotype was seen a few times. The V gene is TRBV28, the J gene TRBJ2-1; TRBD1 aligns across 10 bases. The junction had 5 bases not matched to a gene; V was cut back by 5 bases and J by 7 bases. Germline V gene lookup returns CDR1 MDHEN and CDR2 SYDVKM. CDR3 size: 14 residues. Written as DNA, the CDR3 is TGTGCCAGCAGTGGGACAGGGGTACGGAATGAGCAGTTCTTC. This translates into CASSGTGVRNEQFF.

This clonotype has just a few counts. This sequence joins TRBV5-3 and TRBJ2-5; D remains ambiguous. TRBV5-3 is given ORF status, its function remaining uncertain. V gave up 4 bases and J gave up 0 bases, with 19 bases separating them. The CDR3 length is 17 residues. CDR3 region: CARSPVVAAAYQETQYF. In nucleotides, the CDR3 is TGTGCCAGAAGCCCCGTAGTTGCGGCAGCGTACCAAGAGACCCAGTACTTC.

This sequence joins TRBV20-1 and TRBJ2-1, with D tentatively TRBD2 (6 bases). V lost 5 bases and J 5 bases, leaving 19 bases between the germline ends. This CDR3 has 15 residues. Germline V lookup: CDR1 DFQATT, CDR2 SNEGSKA (reference sequence). The CDR3 DNA is TGCAGTGCTCCACACAGCGGGCCAAAAGACAATGAGCAGTTCTTC. Translated: CSAPHSGPKDNEQFF.

This rearrangement joins TRBV28 to TRBJ2-2, with 11 bases lining up with TRBD1. J lost 5 bases, V lost 4 bases, and 6 bases had no gene match. CDR1 and CDR2 from the germline V gene are MDHEN and SYDVKM. This CDR3 is built from 16 residues. The CDR3, as DNA: TGTGCCAGCAGTTCGAGGACAGGGGGCAGGACCGGGGAGCTGTTTTTT. Translated: CASSSRTGGRTGELFF.

This clonotype came up a few times. The chain has TRBV12-3 or TRBV12-4 and TRBJ2-5, with TRBD1 matching over 10 bases. The V gene end was trimmed by 4 bases and the J gene end by 9 bases; junction bases not matched to a gene: 8. The CDR3 is 14 amino acids. The CDR3 DNA reads TGTGCCAGCAGTTCGACAGGGGGCAGGGAGGCCCAGTACTTC. Protein: CASSSTGGREAQYF.